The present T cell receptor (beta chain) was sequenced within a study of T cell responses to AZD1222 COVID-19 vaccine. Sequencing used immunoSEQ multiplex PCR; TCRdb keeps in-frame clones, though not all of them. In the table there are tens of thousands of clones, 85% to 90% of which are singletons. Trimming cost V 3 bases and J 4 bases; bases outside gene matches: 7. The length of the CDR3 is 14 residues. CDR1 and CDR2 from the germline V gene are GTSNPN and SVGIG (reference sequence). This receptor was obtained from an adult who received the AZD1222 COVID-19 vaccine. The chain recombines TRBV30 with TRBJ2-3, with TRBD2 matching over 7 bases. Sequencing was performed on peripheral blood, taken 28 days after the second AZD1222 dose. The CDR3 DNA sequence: TGTGCCTGGAGGGGACTACAAATTTCAGATACGCAGTATTTT. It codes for CAWRGLQISDTQYF.